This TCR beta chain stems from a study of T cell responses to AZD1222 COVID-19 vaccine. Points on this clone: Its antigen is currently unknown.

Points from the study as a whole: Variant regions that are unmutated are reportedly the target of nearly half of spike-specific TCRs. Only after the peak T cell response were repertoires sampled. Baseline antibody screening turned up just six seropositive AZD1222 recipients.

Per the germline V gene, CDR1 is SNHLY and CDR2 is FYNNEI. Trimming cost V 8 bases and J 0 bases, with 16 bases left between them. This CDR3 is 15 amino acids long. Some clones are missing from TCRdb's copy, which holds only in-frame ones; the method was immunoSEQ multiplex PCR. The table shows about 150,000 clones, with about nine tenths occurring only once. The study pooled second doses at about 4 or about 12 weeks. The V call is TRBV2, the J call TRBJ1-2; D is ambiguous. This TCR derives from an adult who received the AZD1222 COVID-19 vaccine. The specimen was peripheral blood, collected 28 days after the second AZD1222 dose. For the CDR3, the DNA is TGTGCCAGCCATAGTGGGCCGAGAACTAACTATGGCTACACCTTC. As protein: CASHSGPRTNYGYTF.